This T cell receptor (beta chain) emerged from a study of blood T cell repertoires in COVID-19. Study background: T cells, B-cell-depleted T cells, or PBMCs provided the cDNA or gDNA that served as material.

This CDR3 contains 15 residues. V lost 0 bases, J lost 6 bases, and 5 bases stayed unmatched. CDR1 and CDR2 (germline): SGDLS, YYNGEE. Study processing details: Scientists estimated how many nucleated cells there were by amplifying reference gene primers. Here immunoSEQ multiplex PCR was the method, and the copy in TCRdb shows in-frame clones only, minus some. V and J calls plus clone size are reproduced from that table; the DNA served to infer D and trimming. The profile shows about 180,000 clones, around 88% of them singletons. Recruits, aged about 18 to 95 years, lived in 20 to 30 US areas. Allocation to cohorts depended on clinical history reported by the participants.

The V gene is TRBV9, the J gene TRBJ2-1; 8 nucleotides align to TRBD2. This TCR was recovered from a woman aged 25 to 39 who had recovered from COVID-19. What was sequenced was PBMCs or T cells enriched from blood (not recorded which). CDR3 nucleotides: TGTGCCAGCAGCGTAGGGGTAGCGGGAATCAATGAGCAGTTCTTC. It specifies CASSVGVAGINEQFF.